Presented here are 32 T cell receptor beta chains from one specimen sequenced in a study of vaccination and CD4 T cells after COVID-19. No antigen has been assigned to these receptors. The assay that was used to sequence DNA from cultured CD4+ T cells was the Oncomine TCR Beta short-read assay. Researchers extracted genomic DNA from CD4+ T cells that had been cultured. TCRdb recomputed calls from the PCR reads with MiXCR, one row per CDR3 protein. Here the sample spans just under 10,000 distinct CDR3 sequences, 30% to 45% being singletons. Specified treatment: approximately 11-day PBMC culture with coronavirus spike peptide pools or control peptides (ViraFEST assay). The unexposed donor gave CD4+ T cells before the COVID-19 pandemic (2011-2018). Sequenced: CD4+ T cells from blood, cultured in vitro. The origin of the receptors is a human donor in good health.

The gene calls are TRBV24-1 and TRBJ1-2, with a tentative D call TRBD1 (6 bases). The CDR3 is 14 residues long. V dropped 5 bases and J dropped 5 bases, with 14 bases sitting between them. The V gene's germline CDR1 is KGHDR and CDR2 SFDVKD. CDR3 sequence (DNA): TGTGCCACCAGTGTACCAGGGGAGAAGTATGGCTACACCTTC. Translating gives CATSVPGEKYGYTF.

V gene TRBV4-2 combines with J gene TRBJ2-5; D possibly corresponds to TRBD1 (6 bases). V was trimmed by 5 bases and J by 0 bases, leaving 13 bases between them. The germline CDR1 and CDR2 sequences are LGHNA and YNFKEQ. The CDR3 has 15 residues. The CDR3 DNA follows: TGTGCCAGCAGCTCCAGGGGTCAGTACCAAGAGACCCAGTACTTC. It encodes CASSSRGQYQETQYF.

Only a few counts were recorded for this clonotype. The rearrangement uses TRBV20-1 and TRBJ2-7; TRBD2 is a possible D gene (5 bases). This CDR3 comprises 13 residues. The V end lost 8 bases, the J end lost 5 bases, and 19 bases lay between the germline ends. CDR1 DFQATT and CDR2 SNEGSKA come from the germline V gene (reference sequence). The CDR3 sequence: CSTRPRGLNEQYF. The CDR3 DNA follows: TGCAGTACTCGCCCACGGGGTCTGAACGAGCAGTACTTC.

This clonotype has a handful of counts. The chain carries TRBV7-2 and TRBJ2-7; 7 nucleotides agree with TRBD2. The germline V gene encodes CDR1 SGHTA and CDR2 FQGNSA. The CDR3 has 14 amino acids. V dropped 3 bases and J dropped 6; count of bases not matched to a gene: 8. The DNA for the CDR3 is TGTGCCAGCAGCTTCACCGGGACTAACGGCGAGCAGTACTTC. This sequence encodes CASSFTGTNGEQYF. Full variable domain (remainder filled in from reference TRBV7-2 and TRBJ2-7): GAGVSQSPSNKVTEKGKDVELRCDPISGHTALYWYRQSLGQGLEFLIYFQGNSAPDKSGLPSDRFSAERTGGSVSTLTIQRTQQEDSAVYLCASSFTGTNGEQYFGPGTRLTVT.

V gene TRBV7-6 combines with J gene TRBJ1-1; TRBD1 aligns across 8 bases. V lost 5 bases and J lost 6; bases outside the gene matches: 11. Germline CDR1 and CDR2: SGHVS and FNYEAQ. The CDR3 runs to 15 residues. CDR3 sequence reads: CASSLFGQGASEAFF. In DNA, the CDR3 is TGTGCCAGCAGCCTCTTCGGGCAGGGGGCGTCTGAAGCTTTCTTT. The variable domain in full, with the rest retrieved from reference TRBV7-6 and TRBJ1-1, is GAGVSQSPRYKVTKRGQDVALRCDPISGHVSLYWYRQALGQGPEFLTYFNYEAQQDKSGLPNDRFSAERPEGSISTLTIQRTEQRDSAMYRCASSLFGQGASEAFFGQGTRLTVV.

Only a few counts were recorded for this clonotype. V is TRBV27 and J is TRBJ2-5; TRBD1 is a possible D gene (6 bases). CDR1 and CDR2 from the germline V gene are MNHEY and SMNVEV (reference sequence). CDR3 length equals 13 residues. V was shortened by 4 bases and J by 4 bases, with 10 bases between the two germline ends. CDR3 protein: CASSYTGIETQYF. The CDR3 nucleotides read TGTGCCAGCAGTTATACAGGGATAGAGACCCAGTACTTC.

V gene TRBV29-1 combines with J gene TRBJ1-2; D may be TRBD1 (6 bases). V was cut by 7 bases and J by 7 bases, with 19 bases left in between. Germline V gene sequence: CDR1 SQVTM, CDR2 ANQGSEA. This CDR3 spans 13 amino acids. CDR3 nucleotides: TGCAGCGCGTACAGGGTAACAATGGGTGGCTACACCTTC. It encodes CSAYRVTMGGYTF.

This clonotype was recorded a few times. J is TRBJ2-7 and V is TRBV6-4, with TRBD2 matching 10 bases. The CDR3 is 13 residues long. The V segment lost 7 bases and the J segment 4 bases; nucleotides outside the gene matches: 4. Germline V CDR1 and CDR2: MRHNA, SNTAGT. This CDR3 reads CASISGRIYEQYF. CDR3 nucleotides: TGTGCCAGCATTAGCGGGAGGATATACGAGCAGTACTTC.

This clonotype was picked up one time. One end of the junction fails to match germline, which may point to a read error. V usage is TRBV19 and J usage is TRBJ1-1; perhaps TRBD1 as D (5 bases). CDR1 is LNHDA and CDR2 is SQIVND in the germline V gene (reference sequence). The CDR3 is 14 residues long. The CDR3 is CANSSGRTNTEAFF. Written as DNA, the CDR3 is TGTGCCAATAGTTCGGGACGGACAAACACTGAAGCTTTCTTT.

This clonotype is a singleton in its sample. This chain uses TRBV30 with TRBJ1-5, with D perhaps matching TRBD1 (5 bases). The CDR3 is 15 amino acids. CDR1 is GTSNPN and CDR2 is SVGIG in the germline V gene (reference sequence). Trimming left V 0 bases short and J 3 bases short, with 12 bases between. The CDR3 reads CAWSVGQGLNQPQHF. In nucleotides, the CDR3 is TGTGCCTGGAGTGTAGGTCAGGGACTCAATCAGCCCCAGCATTTT.

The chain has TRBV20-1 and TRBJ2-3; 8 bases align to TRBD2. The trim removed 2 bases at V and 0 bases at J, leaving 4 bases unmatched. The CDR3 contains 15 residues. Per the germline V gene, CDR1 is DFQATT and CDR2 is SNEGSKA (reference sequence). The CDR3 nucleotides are TGCAGTGCTAGAACCACTAGCGGAAGCACAGATACGCAGTATTTT. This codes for CSARTTSGSTDTQYF.

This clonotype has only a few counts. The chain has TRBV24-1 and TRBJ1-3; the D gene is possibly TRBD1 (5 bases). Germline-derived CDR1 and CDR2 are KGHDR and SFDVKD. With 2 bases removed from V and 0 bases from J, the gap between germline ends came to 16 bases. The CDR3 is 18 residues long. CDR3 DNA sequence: TGTGCCACCAGTGATTGGAAGGGGCAGCGCTTCTCTGGAAACACCATATATTTT. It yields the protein CATSDWKGQRFSGNTIYF.

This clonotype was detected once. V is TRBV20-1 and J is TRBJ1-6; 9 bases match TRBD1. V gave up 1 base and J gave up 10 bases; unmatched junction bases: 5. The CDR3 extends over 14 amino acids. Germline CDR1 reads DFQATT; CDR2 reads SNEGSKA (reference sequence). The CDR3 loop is CSARGDREASPLHF. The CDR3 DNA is TGCAGTGCTAGAGGGGACAGGGAGGCCTCACCCCTCCACTTT.

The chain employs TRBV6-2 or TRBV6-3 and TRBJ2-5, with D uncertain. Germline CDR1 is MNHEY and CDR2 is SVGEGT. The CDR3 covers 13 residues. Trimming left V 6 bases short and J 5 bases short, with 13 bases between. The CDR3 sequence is CASSSYMGETQYF. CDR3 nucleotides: TGTGCCAGCAGCTCATACATGGGGGAGACCCAGTACTTC.

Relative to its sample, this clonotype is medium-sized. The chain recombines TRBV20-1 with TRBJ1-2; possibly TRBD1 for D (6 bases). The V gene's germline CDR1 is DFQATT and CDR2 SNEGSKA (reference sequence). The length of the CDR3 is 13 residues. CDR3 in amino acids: CNGWLGASYGYTF. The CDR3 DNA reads TGCAACGGCTGGCTGGGGGCCAGCTATGGCTACACCTTC.

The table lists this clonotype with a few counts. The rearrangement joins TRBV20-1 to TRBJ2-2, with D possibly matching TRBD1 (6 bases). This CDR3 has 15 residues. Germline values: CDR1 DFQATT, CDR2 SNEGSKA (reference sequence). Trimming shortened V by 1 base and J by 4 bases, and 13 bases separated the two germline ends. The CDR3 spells CSARVQGHVTGELFF. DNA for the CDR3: TGCAGTGCTAGAGTACAGGGTCATGTCACCGGGGAGCTGTTTTTT.

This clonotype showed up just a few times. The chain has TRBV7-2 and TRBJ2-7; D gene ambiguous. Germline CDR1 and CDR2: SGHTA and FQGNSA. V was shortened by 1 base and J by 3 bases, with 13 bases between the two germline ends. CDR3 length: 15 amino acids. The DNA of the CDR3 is TGTGCCAGCAGCTTAGACCCGGCTACCGGCTACGAGCAGTACTTC. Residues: CASSLDPATGYEQYF.

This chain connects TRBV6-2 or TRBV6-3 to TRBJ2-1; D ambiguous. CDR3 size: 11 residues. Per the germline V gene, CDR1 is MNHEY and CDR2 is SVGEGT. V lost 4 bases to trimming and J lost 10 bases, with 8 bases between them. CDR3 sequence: CASSSLREQFF. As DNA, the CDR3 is TGTGCCAGCAGTTCTCTGAGGGAGCAGTTCTTC.

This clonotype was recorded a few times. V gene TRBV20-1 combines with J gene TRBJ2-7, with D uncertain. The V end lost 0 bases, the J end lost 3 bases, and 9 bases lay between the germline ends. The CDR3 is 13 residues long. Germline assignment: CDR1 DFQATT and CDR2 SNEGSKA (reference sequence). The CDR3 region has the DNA TGCAGTGCTAGAGAGCAGGATATCTACGAGCAGTACTTC. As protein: CSAREQDIYEQYF.

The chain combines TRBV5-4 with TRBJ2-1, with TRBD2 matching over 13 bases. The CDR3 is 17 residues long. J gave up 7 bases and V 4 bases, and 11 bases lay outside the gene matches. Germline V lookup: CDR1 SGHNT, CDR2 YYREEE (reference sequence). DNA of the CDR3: TGTGCCAGCAGCGATACTAGCGGGAGGGCTGGTAGGAATGAGCAGTTCTTC. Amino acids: CASSDTSGRAGRNEQFF.

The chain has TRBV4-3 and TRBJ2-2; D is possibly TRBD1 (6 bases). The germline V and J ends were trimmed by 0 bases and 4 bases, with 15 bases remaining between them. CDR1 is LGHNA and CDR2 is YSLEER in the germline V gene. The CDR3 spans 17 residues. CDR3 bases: TGCGCCAGCAGCCAAGAAATGGGGGCAGGGGCCACCGGGGAGCTGTTTTTT. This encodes CASSQEMGAGATGELFF.

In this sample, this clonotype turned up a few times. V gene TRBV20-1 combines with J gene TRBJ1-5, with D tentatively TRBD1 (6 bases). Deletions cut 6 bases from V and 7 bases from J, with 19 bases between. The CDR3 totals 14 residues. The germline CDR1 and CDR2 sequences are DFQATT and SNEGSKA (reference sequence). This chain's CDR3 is CSAYTGPVGQPQHF. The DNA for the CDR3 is TGCAGTGCATACACAGGGCCAGTTGGACAGCCCCAGCATTTT.

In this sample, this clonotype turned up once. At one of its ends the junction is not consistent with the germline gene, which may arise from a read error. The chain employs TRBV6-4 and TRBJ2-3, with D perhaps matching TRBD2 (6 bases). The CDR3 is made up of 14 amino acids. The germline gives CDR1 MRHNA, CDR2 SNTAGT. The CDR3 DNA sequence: TGTGCCAGCAGTGAAATCCCTTGGGGGGACCATACCTGGTTT. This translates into CASSEIPWGDHTWF.

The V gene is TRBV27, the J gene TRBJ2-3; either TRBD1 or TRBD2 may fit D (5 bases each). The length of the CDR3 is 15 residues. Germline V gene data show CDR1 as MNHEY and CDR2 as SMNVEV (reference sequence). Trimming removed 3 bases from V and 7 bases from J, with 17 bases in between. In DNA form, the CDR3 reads TGTGCCAGCAGTTTGGCCGTCGGGACCACCAATACGCAGTATTTT. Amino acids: CASSLAVGTTNTQYF.

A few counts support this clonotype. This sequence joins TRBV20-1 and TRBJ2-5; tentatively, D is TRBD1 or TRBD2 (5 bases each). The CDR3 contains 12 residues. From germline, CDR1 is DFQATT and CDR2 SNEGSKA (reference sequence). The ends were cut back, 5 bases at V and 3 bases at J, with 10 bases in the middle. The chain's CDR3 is CSAQRGEETQYF. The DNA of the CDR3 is TGCAGTGCTCAAAGAGGGGAAGAGACCCAGTACTTC.

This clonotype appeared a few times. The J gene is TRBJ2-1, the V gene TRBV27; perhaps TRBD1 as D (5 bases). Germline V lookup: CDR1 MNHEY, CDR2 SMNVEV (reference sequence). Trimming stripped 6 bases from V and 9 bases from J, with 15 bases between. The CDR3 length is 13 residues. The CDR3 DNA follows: TGTGCCAGCAGCCCCAGGGCGATGAGTGAGCAGTTCTTC. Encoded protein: CASSPRAMSEQFF.

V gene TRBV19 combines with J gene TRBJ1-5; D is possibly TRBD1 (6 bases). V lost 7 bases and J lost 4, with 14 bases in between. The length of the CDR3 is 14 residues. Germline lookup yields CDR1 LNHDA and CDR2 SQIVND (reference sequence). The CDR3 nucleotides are TGTGCCAGTACATCAGGGGCCCTGAATCAGCCCCAGCATTTT. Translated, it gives CASTSGALNQPQHF.

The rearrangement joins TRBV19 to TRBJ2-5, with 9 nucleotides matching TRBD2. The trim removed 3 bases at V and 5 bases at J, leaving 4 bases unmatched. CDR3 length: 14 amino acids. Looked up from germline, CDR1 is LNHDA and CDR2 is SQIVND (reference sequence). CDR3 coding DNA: TGTGCCAGTAGTATTGCGGGAGGGCCGGAGACCCAGTACTTC. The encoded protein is CASSIAGGPETQYF.

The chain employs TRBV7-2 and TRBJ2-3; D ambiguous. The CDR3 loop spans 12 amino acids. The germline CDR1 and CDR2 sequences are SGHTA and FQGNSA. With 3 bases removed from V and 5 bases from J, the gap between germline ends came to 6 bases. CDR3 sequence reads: CASSFGQDTQYF. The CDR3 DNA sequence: TGTGCCAGCAGCTTTGGGCAAGATACGCAGTATTTT.

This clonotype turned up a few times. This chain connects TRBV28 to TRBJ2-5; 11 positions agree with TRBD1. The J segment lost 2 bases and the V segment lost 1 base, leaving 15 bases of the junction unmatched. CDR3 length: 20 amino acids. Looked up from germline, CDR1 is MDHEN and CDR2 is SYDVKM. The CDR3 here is CASSLFGGGWDRGRQETQYF. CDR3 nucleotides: TGTGCCAGCAGTTTATTTGGAGGGGGGTGGGACAGGGGGAGGCAAGAGACCCAGTACTTC.

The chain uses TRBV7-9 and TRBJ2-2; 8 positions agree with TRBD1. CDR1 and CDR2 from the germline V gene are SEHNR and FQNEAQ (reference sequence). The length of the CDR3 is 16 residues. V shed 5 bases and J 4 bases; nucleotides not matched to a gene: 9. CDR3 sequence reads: CASSPPDRDFTGELFF. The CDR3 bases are TGTGCCAGCAGCCCACCGGACAGGGACTTCACCGGGGAGCTGTTTTTT.

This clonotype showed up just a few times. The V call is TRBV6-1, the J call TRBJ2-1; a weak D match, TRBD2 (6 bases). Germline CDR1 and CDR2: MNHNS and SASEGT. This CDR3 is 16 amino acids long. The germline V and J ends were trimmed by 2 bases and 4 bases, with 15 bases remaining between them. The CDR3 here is CASSEYRSSDYNEQFF. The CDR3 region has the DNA TGTGCCAGCAGTGAATATAGGTCTAGCGATTACAATGAGCAGTTCTTC.